This is a list of T cell receptor beta chains from one sample in a study of cytomegalovirus exposure and HLA in healthy donors. Sequencing used immunoSEQ multiplex PCR; TCRdb keeps in-frame clones, though not all of them. The sample carries 210,000 or so clones, more than 60% recorded once. What was sequenced was PBMCs. The receptor source for this set is a man between 40 and 49 years old in good health and CMV-seronegative. The CDR3 runs from the conserved cysteine through the conserved F or W. D genes are given only for firm matches. The size field is filled for only some rows; it gives once, few, many or a size class.

D gene	clone size	J gene	V gene	CDR3 protein	CDR3 DNA
NA	once	TRBJ2-1	TRBV14	CASSHWPHNEQFF	TGTGCCAGCAGCCACTGGCCCCACAATGAGCAGTTCTTC
NA	NA	TRBJ1-4	TRBV9	CASSTGPGEKLFF	TGTGCCAGCAGCACTGGTCCAGGGGAAAAACTGTTTTTT
TRBD2	NA	TRBJ2-5	TRBV29-1	CSVGSGGRETQYF	TGCAGCGTTGGATCGGGAGGAAGGGAGACCCAGTACTTC
TRBD1	NA	TRBJ1-3	TRBV5-5	CASSLPGQASGNTIYF	TGTGCCAGCAGCTTACCGGGACAGGCCTCTGGAAACACCATATATTTT
TRBD2	NA	TRBJ2-3	TRBV27	CASSLLAVLADTQYF	TGTGCCAGCAGTCTCCTAGCGGTCCTTGCAGATACGCAGTATTTT
NA	NA	TRBJ1-3	TRBV7-3	CASSLDRLGGTIYF	TGTGCCAGCAGCTTGGACCGACTCGGGGGCACCATATATTTT
NA	NA	TRBJ1-1	TRBV9	CASSAGHHNTEAFF	TGTGCCAGCAGCGCCGGACATCATAACACTGAAGCTTTCTTT
NA	NA	TRBJ1-1	TRBV20-1	CSAHLNTEAFF	TGCAGTGCTCATCTGAACACTGAAGCTTTCTTT
NA	NA	TRBJ2-1	TRBV5-1	CASSSRRQESYNEQFF	TGCGCCAGCAGCTCGAGAAGACAGGAGTCATACAATGAGCAGTTCTTC
NA	NA	TRBJ1-1	TRBV6-5	CASSYERGTEAFF	TGTGCCAGCAGTTACGAACGGGGGACTGAAGCTTTCTTT
NA	NA	TRBJ1-1	TRBV5-1	CASSPGLSEAFF	TGCGCCAGCAGCCCCGGGTTGTCTGAAGCTTTCTTT
TRBD1	NA	TRBJ2-4	TRBV29-1	CSVDPGQGLNIQYF	TGCAGCGTAGACCCGGGACAGGGTTTAAACATTCAGTACTTC
NA	NA	TRBJ1-4	TRBV6-6	CASSPARATNEKLFF	TGTGCCAGCAGCCCCGCCAGGGCAACTAATGAAAAACTGTTTTTT
TRBD1	NA	TRBJ2-7	TRBV28	CASSLSDRAHEQYF	TGTGCCAGCAGTTTATCCGACAGGGCCCACGAGCAGTACTTC
NA	NA	TRBJ2-7	TRBV18	CASSPPEGQREQYF	TGTGCCAGCTCACCACCGGAGGGGCAGCGCGAGCAGTACTTC
TRBD2	NA	TRBJ2-3	TRBV7-2	CASSSGLAGSTDTQYF	TGTGCCAGCAGCTCCGGACTAGCGGGAAGCACAGATACGCAGTATTTT
TRBD2	NA	TRBJ2-7	TRBV19	CASRREAEQYF	TGTGCCAGTAGGCGGGAGGCCGAGCAGTACTTC
NA	once	TRBJ2-1	TRBV4-3	CASSPDLGGMLVAGPGGQFF	TGCGCCAGCAGCCCAGACTTAGGGGGGATGCTTGTGGCGGGGCCGGGGGGGCAGTTCTTC
TRBD1	NA	TRBJ1-5	TRBV9	CASSVEGARQPQHF	TGTGCCAGCAGCGTAGAGGGGGCACGTCAGCCCCAGCATTTT
TRBD2	NA	TRBJ2-1	TRBV5-6	CASSLPSGRLHEQFF	TGTGCCAGCAGCTTGCCTAGCGGGAGGCTTCATGAGCAGTTCTTC